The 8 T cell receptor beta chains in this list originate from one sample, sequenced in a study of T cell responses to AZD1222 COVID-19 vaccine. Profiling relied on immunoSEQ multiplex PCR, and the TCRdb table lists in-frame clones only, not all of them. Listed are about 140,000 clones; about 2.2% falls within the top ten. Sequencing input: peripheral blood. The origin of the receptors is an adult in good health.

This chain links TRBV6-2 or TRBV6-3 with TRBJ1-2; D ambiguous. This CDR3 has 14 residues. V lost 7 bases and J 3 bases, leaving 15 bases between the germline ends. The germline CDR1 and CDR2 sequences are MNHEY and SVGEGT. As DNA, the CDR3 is TGTGCCAGCACCCCCATCTCGCGGTACTATGGCTACACCTTC. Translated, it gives CASTPISRYYGYTF.

CDR3 bases: TGTGCCAGCAGTTTATCAGGGAATAATGAGCAGTTCTTC. It translates to CASSLSGNNEQFF. V is TRBV27 and J is TRBJ2-1, with no clear D. Trimming took off 0 bases at V and 7 bases at J, with 7 bases between the two ends. The CDR3 is made up of 13 amino acids. Germline CDR1 MNHEY, CDR2 SMNVEV (reference sequence).

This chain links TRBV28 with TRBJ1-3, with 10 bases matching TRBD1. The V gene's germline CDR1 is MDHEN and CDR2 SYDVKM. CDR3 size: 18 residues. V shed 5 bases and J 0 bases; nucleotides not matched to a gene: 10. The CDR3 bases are TGTGCCAGCAGTCCTCTGGACAGGGGGGGTGACTCTGGAAACACCATATATTTT. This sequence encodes CASSPLDRGGDSGNTIYF.

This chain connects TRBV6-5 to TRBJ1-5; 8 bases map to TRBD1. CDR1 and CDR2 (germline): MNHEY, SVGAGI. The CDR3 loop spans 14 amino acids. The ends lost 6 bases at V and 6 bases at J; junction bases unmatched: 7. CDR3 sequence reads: CASRADRGGQPQHF. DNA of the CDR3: TGTGCCAGCAGGGCCGACAGGGGCGGTCAGCCCCAGCATTTT.

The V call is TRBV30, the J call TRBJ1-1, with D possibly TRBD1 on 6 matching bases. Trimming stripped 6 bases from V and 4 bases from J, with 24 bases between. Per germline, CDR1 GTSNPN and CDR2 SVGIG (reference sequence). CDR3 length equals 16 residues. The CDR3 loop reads CACQGTLGGPITEAFF. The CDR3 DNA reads TGTGCCTGCCAAGGAACACTCGGGGGCCCGATCACTGAAGCTTTCTTT. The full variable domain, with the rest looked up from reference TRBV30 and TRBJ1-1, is SQTIHQWPATLVQPVGSPLSLECTVEGTSNPNLYWYRQAAGRGLQLLFYSVGIGQISSEVPQNLSASRPQDRQFILSSKKLLLSDSGFYLCACQGTLGGPITEAFFGQGTRLTVV.

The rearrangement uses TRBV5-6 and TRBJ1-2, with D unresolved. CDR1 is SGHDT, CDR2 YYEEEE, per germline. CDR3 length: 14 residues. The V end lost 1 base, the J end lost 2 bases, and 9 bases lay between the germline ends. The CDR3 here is CASSLPRENYGYTF. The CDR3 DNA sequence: TGTGCCAGCAGCTTGCCACGGGAGAACTATGGCTACACCTTC.

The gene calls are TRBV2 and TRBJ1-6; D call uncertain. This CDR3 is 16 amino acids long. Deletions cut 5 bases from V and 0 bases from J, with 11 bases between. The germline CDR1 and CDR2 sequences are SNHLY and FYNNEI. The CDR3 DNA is TGTGCCAGCAGTAGGCAGGCGAGCTCCTATAATTCACCCCTCCACTTT. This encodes CASSRQASSYNSPLHF. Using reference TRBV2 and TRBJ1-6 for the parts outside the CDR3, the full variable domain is EPEVTQTPSHQVTQMGQEVILRCVPISNHLYFYWYRQILGQKVEFLVSFYNNEISEKSEIFDDQFSVERPDGSNFTLKIRSTKLEDSAMYFCASSRQASSYNSPLHFGNGTRLTVT.

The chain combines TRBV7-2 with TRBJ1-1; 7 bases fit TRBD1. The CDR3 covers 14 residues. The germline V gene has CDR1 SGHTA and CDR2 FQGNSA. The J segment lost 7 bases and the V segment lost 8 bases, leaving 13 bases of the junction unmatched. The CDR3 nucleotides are TGTGCCAGCCTCAATAGAAGGCAGGGGGGTGAAGCTTTCTTT. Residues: CASLNRRQGGEAFF.